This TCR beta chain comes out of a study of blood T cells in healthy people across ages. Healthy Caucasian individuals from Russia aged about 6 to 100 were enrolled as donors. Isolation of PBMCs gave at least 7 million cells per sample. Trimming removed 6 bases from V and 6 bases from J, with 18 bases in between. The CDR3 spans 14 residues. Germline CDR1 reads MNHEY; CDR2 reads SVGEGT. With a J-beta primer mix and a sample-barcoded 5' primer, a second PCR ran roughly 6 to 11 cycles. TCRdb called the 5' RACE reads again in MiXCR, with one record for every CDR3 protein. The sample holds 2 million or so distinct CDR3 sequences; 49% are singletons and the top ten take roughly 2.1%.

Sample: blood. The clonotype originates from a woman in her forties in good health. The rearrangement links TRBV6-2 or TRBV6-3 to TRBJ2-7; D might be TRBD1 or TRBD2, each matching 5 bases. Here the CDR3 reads CASRPFRGDGEQYF. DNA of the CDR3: TGTGCCAGCAGACCGTTTCGGGGCGACGGCGAGCAGTACTTC.